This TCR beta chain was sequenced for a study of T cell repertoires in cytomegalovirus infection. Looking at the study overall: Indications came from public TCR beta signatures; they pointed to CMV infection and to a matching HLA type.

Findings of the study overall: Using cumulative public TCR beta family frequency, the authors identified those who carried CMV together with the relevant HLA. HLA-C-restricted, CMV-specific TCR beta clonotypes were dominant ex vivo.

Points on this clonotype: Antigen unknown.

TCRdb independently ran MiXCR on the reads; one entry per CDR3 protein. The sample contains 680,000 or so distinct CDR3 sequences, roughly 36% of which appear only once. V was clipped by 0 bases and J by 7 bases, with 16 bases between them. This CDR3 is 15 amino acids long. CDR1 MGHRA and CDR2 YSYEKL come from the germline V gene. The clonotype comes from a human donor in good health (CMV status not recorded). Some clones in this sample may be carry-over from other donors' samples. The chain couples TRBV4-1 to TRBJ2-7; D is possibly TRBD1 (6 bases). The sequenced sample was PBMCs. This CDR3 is CASSQDSGRGREQYF. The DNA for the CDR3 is TGCGCCAGCAGCCAAGATTCGGGCAGGGGTCGGGAGCAGTACTTC.